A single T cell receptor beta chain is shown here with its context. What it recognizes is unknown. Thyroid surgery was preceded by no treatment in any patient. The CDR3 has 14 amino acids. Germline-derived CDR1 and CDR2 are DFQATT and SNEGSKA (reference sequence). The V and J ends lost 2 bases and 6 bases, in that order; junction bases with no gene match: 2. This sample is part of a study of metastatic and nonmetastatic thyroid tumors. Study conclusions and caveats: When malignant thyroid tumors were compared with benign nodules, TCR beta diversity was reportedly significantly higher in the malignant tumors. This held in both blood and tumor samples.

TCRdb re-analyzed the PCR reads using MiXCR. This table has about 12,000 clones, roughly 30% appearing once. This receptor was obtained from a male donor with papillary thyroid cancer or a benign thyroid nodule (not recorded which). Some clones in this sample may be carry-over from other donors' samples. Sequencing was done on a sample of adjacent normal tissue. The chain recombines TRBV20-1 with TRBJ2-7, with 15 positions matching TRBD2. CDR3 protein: CSARLGLAGGEQYF. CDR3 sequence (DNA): TGCAGTGCTAGATTGGGACTAGCGGGAGGCGAGCAGTACTTC.